This is a list of T cell receptor beta chains from one sample in a study of blood T cell repertoires in COVID-19. Measured with immunoSEQ multiplex PCR; TCRdb has only the in-frame clones, and not every one. Of fewer than 60,000 clones listed, over 80% are singletons. Specimen: peripheral blood. The receptor set was obtained from a young man with COVID-19, enrolled during active disease. Both conserved end residues are part of each CDR3. D genes are given only for firm matches. Size is omitted from some rows. Given values are once, few, many or a class for expanded clones.

J gene	clone size	V gene	D gene	CDR3 protein	CDR3 DNA
TRBJ2-2	.	TRBV7-2	TRBD2	CASSLAVAGGPNTGELFF	TGTGCCAGCAGCTTAGCTGTGGCGGGAGGGCCGAACACCGGGGAGCTGTTTTTT
TRBJ2-5	.	TRBV20-1	.	CSASPGYQETQYF	TGCAGTGCTAGTCCGGGTTACCAAGAGACCCAGTACTTC
TRBJ1-2	medium-sized	TRBV11-2	.	CASSLDGAGKYYGYTF	TGTGCCAGCAGCTTAGATGGGGCAGGGAAGTACTATGGCTACACCTTC
TRBJ1-4	.	TRBV20-1	.	CSASSVRTTNEKLFF	TGCAGTGCTAGTTCGGTGCGGACAACTAATGAAAAACTGTTTTTT
TRBJ2-7	.	TRBV5-8	TRBD1	CASRGKQGAIYEQYF	TGTGCCAGCAGAGGGAAACAGGGGGCGATTTACGAGCAGTACTTC
TRBJ2-1	.	TRBV13	.	CASSLDVRNNEQFF	TGTGCCAGCAGCTTAGACGTGAGGAACAATGAGCAGTTCTTC
TRBJ2-5	.	TRBV29-1	.	CSADPAGETQYF	TGCAGCGCTGACCCAGCCGGGGAGACCCAGTACTTC
TRBJ1-6	once	TRBV28	TRBD1	CASSLSFHPGQNNSPLHF	TGTGCCAGCAGTTTATCTTTCCACCCGGGACAGAATAATTCACCCCTCCACTTT
TRBJ1-1	.	TRBV6-5	.	CASKANTEAFF	TGTGCCAGCAAAGCGAACACTGAAGCTTTCTTT
TRBJ2-4	few	TRBV7-2	TRBD2	CASSTTSGIPKNIQYF	TGTGCCAGCAGCACGACTAGCGGGATACCCAAAAACATTCAGTACTTC
TRBJ2-7	.	TRBV28	TRBD1	CASGARTGADEQYF	TGTGCCAGCGGCGCCCGGACAGGGGCGGACGAGCAGTACTTC
TRBJ2-7	.	TRBV6-2/TRBV6-3	TRBD1	CASSRRQGGYEQYF	TGTGCCAGCAGTAGAAGACAGGGGGGGTACGAGCAGTACTTC
TRBJ2-2	.	TRBV15	.	CATSVGTHTGELFF	TGTGCCACCAGCGTCGGGACACACACCGGGGAGCTGTTTTTT
TRBJ1-3	.	TRBV28	.	CASRGEGQDHF	TGTGCCAGCAGGGGGGAGGGTCAGGACCATTTT
TRBJ2-1	.	TRBV9	.	CASSLAVNIYNEQFF	TGTGCCAGCAGCTTAGCGGTGAATATCTACAATGAGCAGTTCTTC
TRBJ2-7	.	TRBV27	TRBD1	CASSPYRTGWDYEQYF	TGTGCCAGCAGTCCTTATCGGACAGGGTGGGACTACGAGCAGTACTTC
TRBJ2-3	.	TRBV28	TRBD1	CASSPGQGSSTDTQYF	TGTGCCAGCAGCCCAGGACAGGGATCTAGCACAGATACGCAGTATTTT
TRBJ2-1	.	TRBV3-1/TRBV3-2	TRBD2	CASSQTSGRIGEQFF	TGTGCCAGCAGCCAAACTAGCGGGAGGATCGGTGAGCAGTTCTTC
TRBJ2-7	.	TRBV6-5	TRBD1	CASSRQGASYEQYF	TGTGCCAGCAGCAGACAGGGGGCCTCCTACGAGCAGTACTTC
TRBJ1-1	.	TRBV27	TRBD1	CASSLDRGRGTEAFF	TGTGCCAGCAGTCTCGACAGGGGACGGGGGACTGAAGCTTTCTTT
TRBJ2-3	.	TRBV28	TRBD2	CASSSPGLAPPTASTDTQYF	TGTGCCAGCAGTTCCCCGGGACTAGCTCCACCTACGGCTAGCACAGATACGCAGTATTTT
TRBJ1-1	.	TRBV3-1/TRBV3-2	.	CASSPQVSTEAFF	TGTGCCAGCAGCCCCCAGGTATCTACTGAAGCTTTCTTT
TRBJ1-1	.	TRBV5-4	.	CASNWAGVYTEAFF	TGTGCCAGCAACTGGGCAGGGGTGTACACTGAAGCTTTCTTT
TRBJ2-2	.	TRBV18	TRBD1	CASSPQGATNTGELFF	TGTGCCAGCTCACCACAGGGGGCGACGAACACCGGGGAGCTGTTTTTT
TRBJ1-6	.	TRBV30	.	CAWSVAGGNSPLHF	TGTGCCTGGAGTGTGGCAGGTGGCAATTCACCCCTCCACTTT
TRBJ1-2	.	TRBV6-5	TRBD1	CATALGQAVGGYTF	TGTGCCACGGCCCTTGGACAGGCCGTTGGGGGCTACACCTTC
TRBJ2-7	.	TRBV11-2	TRBD2	CASSPGLAGSYEQYF	TGTGCCAGCAGCCCCGGACTAGCGGGTTCCTACGAGCAGTACTTC
TRBJ2-1	.	TRBV4-1	TRBD1	CASSRGLDEQFF	TGCGCCAGCTCCAGGGGGCTTGATGAGCAGTTCTTC
TRBJ2-5	.	TRBV4-3	.	CASSQGLYIPKYF	TGCGCCAGCAGCCAGGGCCTCTATATACCGAAGTACTTC
TRBJ1-5	.	TRBV27	TRBD1	CASSFTGTGGVQPQHF	TGTGCCAGCAGTTTCACCGGGACAGGGGGCGTTCAGCCCCAGCATTTT
TRBJ2-7	.	TRBV6-5	TRBD2	CASRLYLAGLYEQYF	TGTGCCAGCAGACTATATTTAGCGGGACTCTACGAGCAGTACTTC
TRBJ1-1	.	TRBV25-1	TRBD1	CASRRTGAEAFF	TGTGCCAGCAGGCGGACAGGGGCTGAAGCTTTCTTT
TRBJ2-1	once	TRBV7-3	TRBD1	CASSLSGQDNEQFF	TGTGCCAGCAGCTTATCCGGACAGGACAATGAGCAGTTCTTC
TRBJ2-5	.	TRBV18	.	CASSPGRGQETQYF	TGTGCCAGCTCACCCGGCAGGGGACAAGAGACCCAGTACTTC
TRBJ2-7	once	TRBV25-1	TRBD1	CASSAPRTGGAAGEQYF	TGTGCCAGCAGTGCCCCAAGAACAGGGGGCGCCGCGGGGGAGCAGTACTTC
TRBJ2-1	.	TRBV29-1	.	CSVRGGARDRGAAEQFF	TGCAGCGTTCGCGGGGGGGCCCGGGACAGGGGTGCTGCTGAGCAGTTCTTC
TRBJ2-1	.	TRBV7-2	.	CASRELGGEQFF	TGTGCCAGCCGGGAACTTGGCGGTGAGCAGTTCTTC
TRBJ2-7	.	TRBV4-3	TRBD1	CASSQGGQDRAYEQYF	TGCGCCAGCAGCCAAGGCGGTCAGGACAGGGCCTACGAGCAGTACTTC
TRBJ2-1	.	TRBV28	.	CASSLPGDMYNEQFF	TGTGCCAGCAGTTTACCAGGGGACATGTACAATGAGCAGTTCTTC
TRBJ1-1	few	TRBV28	TRBD1	CASSLEGTGNTEAFF	TGTGCCAGCAGTTTAGAAGGGACAGGGAACACTGAAGCTTTCTTT
TRBJ2-1	once	TRBV6-5	.	CASRGRHAEQFF	TGTGCCAGCAGGGGGAGGCATGCGGAGCAGTTCTTC
TRBJ2-5	.	TRBV9	.	CASSDRLEGVETQYF	TGTGCCAGCAGCGATCGTCTCGAGGGGGTAGAGACCCAGTACTTC